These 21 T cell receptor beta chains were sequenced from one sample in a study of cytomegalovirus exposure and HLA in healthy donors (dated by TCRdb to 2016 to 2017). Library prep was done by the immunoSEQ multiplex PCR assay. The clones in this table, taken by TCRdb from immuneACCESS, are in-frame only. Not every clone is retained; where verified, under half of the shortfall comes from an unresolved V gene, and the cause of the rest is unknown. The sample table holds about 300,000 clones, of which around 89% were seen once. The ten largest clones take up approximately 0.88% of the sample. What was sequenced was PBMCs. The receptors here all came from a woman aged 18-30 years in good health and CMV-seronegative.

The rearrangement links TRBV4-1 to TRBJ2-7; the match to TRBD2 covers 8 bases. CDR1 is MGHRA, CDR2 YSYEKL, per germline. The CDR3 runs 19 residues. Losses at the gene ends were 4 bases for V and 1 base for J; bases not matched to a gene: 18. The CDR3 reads CASSPWERKGLAGSYEQYF. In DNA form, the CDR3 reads TGCGCCAGCAGCCCATGGGAGCGGAAAGGACTAGCCGGTTCCTACGAGCAGTACTTC.

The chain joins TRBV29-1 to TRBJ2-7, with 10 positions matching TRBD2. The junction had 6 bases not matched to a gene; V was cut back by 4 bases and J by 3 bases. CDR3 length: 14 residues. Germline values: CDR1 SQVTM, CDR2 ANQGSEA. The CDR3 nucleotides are TGCAGCGTTGTCTCTAGCGGGAGAAGCTACGAGCAGTACTTC. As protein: CSVVSSGRSYEQYF.

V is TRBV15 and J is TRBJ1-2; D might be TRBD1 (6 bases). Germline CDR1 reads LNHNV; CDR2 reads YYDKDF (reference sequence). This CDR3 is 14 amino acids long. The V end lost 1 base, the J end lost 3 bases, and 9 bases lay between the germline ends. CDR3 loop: CATSRVGADYGYTF. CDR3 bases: TGTGCCACCAGCAGAGTGGGGGCGGACTATGGCTACACCTTC.

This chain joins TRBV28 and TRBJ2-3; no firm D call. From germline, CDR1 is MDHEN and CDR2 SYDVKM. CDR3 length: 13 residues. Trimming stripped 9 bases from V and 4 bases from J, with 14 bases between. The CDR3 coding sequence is TGTGCCAGTGGCGTGGGCTTGGCAGATACGCAGTATTTT. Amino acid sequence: CASGVGLADTQYF. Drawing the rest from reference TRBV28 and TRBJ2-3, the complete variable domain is DVKVTQSSRYLVKRTGEKVFLECVQDMDHENMFWYRQDPGLGLRLIYFSYDVKMKEKGDIPEGYSVSREKKERFSLILESASTNQTSMYLCASGVGLADTQYFGPGTRLTVL.

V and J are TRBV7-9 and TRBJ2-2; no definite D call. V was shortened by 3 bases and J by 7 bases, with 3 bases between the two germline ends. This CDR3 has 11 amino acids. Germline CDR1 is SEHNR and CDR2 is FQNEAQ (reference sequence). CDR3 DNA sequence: TGTGCCAGCAGCTTCGGCGGGGAGCTGTTTTTT. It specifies CASSFGGELFF.

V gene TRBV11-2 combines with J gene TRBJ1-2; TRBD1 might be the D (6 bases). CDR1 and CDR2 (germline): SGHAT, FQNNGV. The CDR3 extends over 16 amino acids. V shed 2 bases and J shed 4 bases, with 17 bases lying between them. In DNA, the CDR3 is TGTGCCAGCAGCTTATGGATCGCAGGGGAGGGCTATGGCTACACCTTC. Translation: CASSLWIAGEGYGYTF.

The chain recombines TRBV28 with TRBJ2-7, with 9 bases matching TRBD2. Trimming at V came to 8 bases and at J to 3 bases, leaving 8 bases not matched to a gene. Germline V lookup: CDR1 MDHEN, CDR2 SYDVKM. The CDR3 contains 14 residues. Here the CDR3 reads CASGSSGSIYEQYF. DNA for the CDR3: TGTGCCAGCGGCAGTAGCGGGAGTATCTACGAGCAGTACTTC.

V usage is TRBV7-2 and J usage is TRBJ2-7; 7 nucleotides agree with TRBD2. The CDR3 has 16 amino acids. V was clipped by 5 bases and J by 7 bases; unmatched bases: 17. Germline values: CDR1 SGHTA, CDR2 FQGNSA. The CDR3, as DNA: TGTGCCAGCAGCCCAGGACTAGGAGCCCCATTGTGGGAGCAGTACTTC. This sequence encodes CASSPGLGAPLWEQYF.

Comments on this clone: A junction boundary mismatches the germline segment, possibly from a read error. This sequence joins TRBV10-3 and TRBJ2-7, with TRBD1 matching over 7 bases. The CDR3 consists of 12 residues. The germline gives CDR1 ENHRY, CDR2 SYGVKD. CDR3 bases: TGTGCCGTCAGGGGGAGCTCCTACGAGCAGTACTTC. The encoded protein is CAVRGSSYEQYF.

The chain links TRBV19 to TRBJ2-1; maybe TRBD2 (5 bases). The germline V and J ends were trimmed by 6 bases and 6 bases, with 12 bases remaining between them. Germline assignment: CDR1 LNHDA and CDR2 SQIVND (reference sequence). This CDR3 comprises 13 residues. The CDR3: CASSGIPPNEQFF. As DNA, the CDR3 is TGTGCCAGTAGCGGGATCCCCCCCAATGAGCAGTTCTTC.

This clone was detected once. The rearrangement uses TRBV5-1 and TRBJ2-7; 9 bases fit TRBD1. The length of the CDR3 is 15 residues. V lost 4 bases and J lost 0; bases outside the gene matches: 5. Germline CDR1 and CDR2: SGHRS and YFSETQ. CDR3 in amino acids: CASSTWTGDSYEQYF. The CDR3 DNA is TGCGCCAGCAGCACCTGGACAGGGGACTCCTACGAGCAGTACTTC.

The CDR3 region is CASSDGTSGTNEQFF. The CDR3 DNA reads TGTGCCAGCAGTGACGGGACTAGCGGGACCAATGAGCAGTTCTTC. The chain combines TRBV27 with TRBJ2-1; TRBD2 aligns across 13 bases. Germline CDR1 is MNHEY and CDR2 is SMNVEV (reference sequence). Unmatched junction bases numbered 4, after V lost 5 bases and J lost 6 bases. There are 15 residues in the CDR3.

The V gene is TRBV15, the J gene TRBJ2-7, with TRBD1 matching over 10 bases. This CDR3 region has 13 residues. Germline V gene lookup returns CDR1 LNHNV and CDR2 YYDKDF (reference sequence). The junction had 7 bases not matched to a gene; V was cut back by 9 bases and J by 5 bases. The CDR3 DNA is TGTGCCACTCGGGACAGGGGTGTAGACGAGCAGTACTTC. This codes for CATRDRGVDEQYF.

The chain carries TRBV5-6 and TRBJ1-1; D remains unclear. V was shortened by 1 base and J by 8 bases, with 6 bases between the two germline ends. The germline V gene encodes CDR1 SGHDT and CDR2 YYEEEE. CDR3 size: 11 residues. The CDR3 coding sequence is TGTGCCAGCAGCTTGAACAGAGAAGCTTTCTTT. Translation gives CASSLNREAFF.

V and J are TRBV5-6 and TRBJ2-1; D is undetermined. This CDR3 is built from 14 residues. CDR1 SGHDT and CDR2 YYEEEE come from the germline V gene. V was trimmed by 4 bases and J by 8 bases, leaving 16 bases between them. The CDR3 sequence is CASSPPAPPDEQFF. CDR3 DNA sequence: TGTGCCAGCAGCCCCCCCGCCCCTCCGGATGAGCAGTTCTTC.

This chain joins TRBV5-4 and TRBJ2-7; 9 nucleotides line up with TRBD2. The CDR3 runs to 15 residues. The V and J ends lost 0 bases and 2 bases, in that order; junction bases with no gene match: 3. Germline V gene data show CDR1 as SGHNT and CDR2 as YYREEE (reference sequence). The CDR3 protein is CASSLESGRTYEQYF. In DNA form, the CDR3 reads TGTGCCAGCAGCTTGGAGAGCGGGAGGACCTACGAGCAGTACTTC.

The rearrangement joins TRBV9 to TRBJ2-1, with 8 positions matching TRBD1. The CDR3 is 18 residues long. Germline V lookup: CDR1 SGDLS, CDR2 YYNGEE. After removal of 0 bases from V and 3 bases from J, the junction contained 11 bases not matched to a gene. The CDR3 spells CASSVGGGGTGGYNEQFF. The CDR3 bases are TGTGCCAGCAGCGTAGGAGGAGGAGGGACAGGCGGCTACAATGAGCAGTTCTTC.

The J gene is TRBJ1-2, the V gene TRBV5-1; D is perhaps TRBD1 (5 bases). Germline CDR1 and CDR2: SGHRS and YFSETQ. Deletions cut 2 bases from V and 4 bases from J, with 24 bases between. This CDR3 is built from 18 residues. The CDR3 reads CASSFKNRQSLSVYGYTF. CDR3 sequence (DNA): TGCGCCAGCAGCTTCAAGAATCGACAGTCTCTTTCTGTCTATGGCTACACCTTC.

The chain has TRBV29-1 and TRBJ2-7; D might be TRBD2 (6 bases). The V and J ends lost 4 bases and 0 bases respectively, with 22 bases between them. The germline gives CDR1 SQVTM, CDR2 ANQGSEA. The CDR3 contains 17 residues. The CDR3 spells CSVGGVLLWGSSYEQYF. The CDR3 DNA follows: TGCAGCGTTGGGGGGGTCCTCTTGTGGGGCAGCTCCTACGAGCAGTACTTC.

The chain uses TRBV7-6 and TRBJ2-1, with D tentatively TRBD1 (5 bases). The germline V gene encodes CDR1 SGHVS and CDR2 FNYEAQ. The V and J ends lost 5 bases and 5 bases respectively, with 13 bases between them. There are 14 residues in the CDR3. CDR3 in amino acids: CASSQGALHNEQFF. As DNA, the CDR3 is TGTGCCAGCAGCCAAGGGGCGCTCCACAATGAGCAGTTCTTC.

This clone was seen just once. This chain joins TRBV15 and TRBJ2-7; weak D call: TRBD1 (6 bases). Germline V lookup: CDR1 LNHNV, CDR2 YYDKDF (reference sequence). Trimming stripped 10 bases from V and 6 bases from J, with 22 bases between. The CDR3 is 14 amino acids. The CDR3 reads CAKDSFLKGVEQYF. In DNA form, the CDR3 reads TGTGCCAAGGACAGTTTCCTTAAAGGGGTCGAGCAGTACTTC.